A single sample gave rise to the 28 T cell receptor beta chains below, sequenced in a study of molecular identifiers for immune sequencing clone quantification. TCRdb re-called the PCR reads through MiXCR, storing one row per CDR3 protein. The data contain approximately 680,000 distinct CDR3 sequences, about 25% of them singletons. The material sequenced was naive CD8+ T cells from blood, with Jurkat cell RNA spiked in. Regarding subset: FACS-sorted CD8+CD4-CCR7+CD45RA+ naive T cells. Receptor source: a human donor in good health. Some libraries in this study had Jurkat cell RNA spiked in.

In regard to this clonotype: This may be a read error, as it is one base from a much larger clone. The V and J genes are TRBV7-9 and TRBJ2-7; D tentatively reads TRBD1 or TRBD2 (6 bases each). This CDR3 has 16 amino acids. Between the trimmed V and J ends, which lost 5 bases and 6 bases, there was a span of 23 bases. CDR1 is SEHNR and CDR2 is FQNEAQ in the germline V gene (reference sequence). The CDR3: CASSAPEGVERPEQYF. CDR3 bases: TGTGCCAGCAGCGCGCCGGAGGGGGTCGAACGGCCCGAGCAGTACTTC.

This clonotype was observed a few times. This rearrangement joins TRBV5-5 to TRBJ2-2; D remains ambiguous. Germline V CDR1 and CDR2: SGHKS, YYEKEE (reference sequence). The CDR3 runs to 14 residues. V lost 2 bases and J 4 bases, leaving 9 bases between the germline ends. This chain's CDR3 is CASSLAWTTGELFF. The CDR3 nucleotides are TGTGCCAGCAGCTTAGCCTGGACCACCGGGGAGCTGTTTTTT.

Worth noting for this clonotype: This may stem from a read error, because a much larger clone lies one nucleotide away. It is likely a read error, because the conserved phenylalanine at the end of the CDR3 is missing. The CDR3 sequence is CASSYGTSGGTDTQYY. In DNA form, the CDR3 reads TGTGCCAGCAGTTATGGGACTAGCGGGGGAACAGATACGCAGTATTAT. The chain carries TRBV6-5 and TRBJ2-3, with 14 bases that match TRBD2. The germline V gene encodes CDR1 MNHEY and CDR2 SVGAGI. V dropped 3 bases and J dropped 3; count of bases not matched to a gene: 2. The CDR3 is 16 residues long.

This clonotype appeared a few times. One junction end does not reproduce the germline sequence, and a read error may be involved. The chain recombines TRBV4-3 with TRBJ2-1; 8 bases line up with TRBD2. In germline, CDR1 is LGHNA, CDR2 YSLEER. The CDR3 contains 15 residues. CDR3 protein: CASSQDSGVNNAQFF. In nucleotides, the CDR3 is TGCGCCAGCAGCCAAGATAGCGGGGTCAACAATGCGCAGTTCTTC.

CDR3 protein: CASSLDGGGGLKTEAFF. The CDR3 region has the DNA TGTGCCAGCAGCTTGGATGGAGGCGGGGGGCTAAAGACTGAAGCTTTCTTT. The rearrangement uses TRBV5-8 and TRBJ1-1; possible D gene TRBD1, 6 bases. V lost 0 bases and J lost 5, with 20 bases in between. The CDR3 has 17 amino acids. Germline values: CDR1 SGHTS, CDR2 YDEGEE.

This clonotype has just a few counts. The V gene is TRBV27, the J gene TRBJ2-5, with 13 bases matching TRBD2. Germline loops: CDR1 MNHEY, CDR2 SMNVEV (reference sequence). Trimming removed 4 bases from V and 1 base from J; junction bases left unmatched: 6. The CDR3 spans 17 residues. CDR3 loop: CASSSPGLAGAQETQYF. In nucleotides, the CDR3 is TGTGCCAGCAGTTCCCCCGGACTAGCGGGGGCCCAAGAGACCCAGTACTTC.

The gene calls are TRBV10-3 and TRBJ2-2; weak D call: TRBD2 (6 bases). Germline V gene data show CDR1 as ENHRY and CDR2 as SYGVKD. The CDR3 has 16 amino acids. Trimming took 3 bases from V and 0 from J, leaving 11 bases between them. In DNA form, the CDR3 reads TGTGCCATCAGTGAACCCGCGGGGTCGAACACCGGGGAGCTGTTTTTT. Residues: CAISEPAGSNTGELFF.

This chain uses TRBV7-9 with TRBJ2-1, with D possibly called TRBD1 or TRBD2 (5 bases each). CDR1 is SEHNR and CDR2 is FQNEAQ in the germline V gene (reference sequence). This CDR3 is 16 amino acids long. With 5 bases removed from V and 3 bases from J, the gap between germline ends came to 17 bases. In DNA, the CDR3 is TGTGCCAGCAGCCGCACCCGGGACGGGGACTACAATGAGCAGTTCTTC. It yields the protein CASSRTRDGDYNEQFF. Drawing the rest from reference TRBV7-9 and TRBJ2-1, the complete variable domain is DTGVSQNPRHKITKRGQNVTFRCDPISEHNRLYWYRQTLGQGPEFLTYFQNEAQLEKSRLLSDRFSAERPKGSFSTLEIQRTEQGDSAMYLCASSRTRDGDYNEQFFGPGTRLTVL.

The chain links TRBV9 to TRBJ1-1, with 12 bases that match TRBD1. The germline V gene encodes CDR1 SGDLS and CDR2 YYNGEE. With 4 bases clipped from V and 4 bases from J, the junction kept 8 bases outside the gene matches. This CDR3 is 16 amino acids long. CDR3 residues: CASSTAWDRGPTEAFF. The CDR3 DNA reads as TGTGCCAGCAGCACCGCCTGGGACAGGGGGCCCACTGAAGCTTTCTTT.

A few counts support this clonotype. This chain uses TRBV5-6 with TRBJ2-3, with no clear D. The CDR3 covers 12 residues. Germline assignment: CDR1 SGHDT and CDR2 YYEEEE. V lost 1 base, J lost 13 bases, and 13 bases lay in between. The CDR3 is CASSLSALMEYF. CDR3 nucleotide sequence: TGTGCCAGCAGCTTGAGCGCGCTGATGGAGTATTTT.

The chain couples TRBV12-3 or TRBV12-4 to TRBJ2-1; no reliable D call. V was shortened by 5 bases and J by 7 bases, with 12 bases between the two germline ends. The CDR3 covers 13 residues. The CDR3 sequence: CASSRDSSNEQFF. The DNA of the CDR3 is TGTGCCAGCAGTAGAGACTCGTCTAATGAGCAGTTCTTC.

At least ten counts were recorded for this clonotype. V and J are TRBV29-1 and TRBJ2-5, with 10 bases that match TRBD2. The CDR3 totals 16 residues. V was pared by 2 bases and J by 4 bases, with 10 bases of the junction left unmatched. The germline CDR1 and CDR2 sequences are SQVTM and ANQGSEA. The CDR3 protein is CSVENAGTSVGETQYF. Written as DNA, the CDR3 is TGCAGCGTTGAAAACGCCGGGACTAGCGTCGGAGAGACCCAGTACTTC.

This clonotype has more than one count but fewer than ten. J is TRBJ2-7 and V is TRBV9; D possibly matches TRBD1 or TRBD2 (5 bases each). The V end lost 0 bases, the J end lost 2 bases, and 15 bases lay between the germline ends. The CDR3 length is 16 residues. Germline-derived CDR1 and CDR2 are SGDLS and YYNGEE. The CDR3 spells CASSVGGAGLAYEQYF. The CDR3 bases are TGTGCCAGCAGCGTAGGAGGGGCTGGTTTGGCCTACGAGCAGTACTTC.

The CDR3 reads CASTMRGTSNQPQHF. The CDR3 nucleotides read TGTGCCAGTACTATGAGGGGTACGAGCAATCAGCCCCAGCATTTT. The chain carries TRBV19 and TRBJ1-5; weak D call: TRBD1 (5 bases). V was clipped by 7 bases and J by 1 base, with 14 bases between them. The CDR3 loop spans 15 amino acids. Germline V CDR1 and CDR2: LNHDA, SQIVND (reference sequence).

This clonotype was seen many times. The rearrangement links TRBV6-2 or TRBV6-3 to TRBJ2-3, with 8 bases aligning to TRBD2. Germline V gives CDR1 MNHEY, CDR2 SVGEGT. J lost 2 bases, V lost 6 bases, and 7 bases had no gene match. The CDR3 runs 15 residues. The CDR3 DNA sequence: TGTGCCAGCAGGGGAGCGGGAGCCTACACAGATACGCAGTATTTT. Its protein is CASRGAGAYTDTQYF.

This clonotype was counted ten times or more. The chain couples TRBV2 to TRBJ2-6; D is perhaps TRBD2 (5 bases). The CDR3 is 15 amino acids. Trimming removed 5 bases at V and 4 bases at J, with 12 bases between. The germline V gene encodes CDR1 SNHLY and CDR2 FYNNEI. For the CDR3, the DNA is TGTGCCAGCAGTAGCGGTTCGGCGGGGGCCAACGTCCTGACTTTC. This encodes CASSSGSAGANVLTF.

This clonotype has at least ten counts. The rearrangement joins TRBV5-6 to TRBJ1-1, with TRBD1 identical over 8 bases. Germline CDR1 SGHDT, CDR2 YYEEEE. The J segment lost 2 bases and the V segment lost 1 base, leaving 7 bases of the junction unmatched. The CDR3 is 16 amino acids. This chain's CDR3 is CASSLLAGGENTEAFF. Here the CDR3 DNA reads TGTGCCAGCAGCTTGCTCGCAGGGGGCGAAAACACTGAAGCTTTCTTT. Full variable domain (outside the CDR3, taken from reference TRBV5-6 and TRBJ1-1): DAGVTQSPTHLIKTRGQQVTLRCSPKSGHDTVSWYQQALGQGPQFIFQYYEEEERQRGNFPDRFSGHQFPNYSSELNVNALLLGDSALYLCASSLLAGGENTEAFFGQGTRLTVV.

The V and J genes are TRBV30 and TRBJ2-7; TRBD1 aligns across 8 bases. The CDR3 runs 12 residues. V shed 0 bases and J 5 bases; nucleotides not matched to a gene: 0. Germline V gives CDR1 GTSNPN, CDR2 SVGIG (reference sequence). CDR3 protein: CAWSVDRDEQYF. CDR3 coding DNA: TGTGCCTGGAGTGTGGACAGGGACGAGCAGTACTTC.

Many counts were recorded for this clonotype. The rearrangement links TRBV30 to TRBJ2-7; 7 nucleotides line up with TRBD1. Trimming at V came to 3 bases and at J to 6 bases, leaving 17 bases not matched to a gene. CDR3 length: 16 amino acids. Germline V CDR1 and CDR2: GTSNPN, SVGIG (reference sequence). The CDR3 DNA sequence: TGTGCCTGGAGCGCAATTCGGGACAGTTTGTTTCCCGAGCAGTACTTC. Residues: CAWSAIRDSLFPEQYF.

Ten or more counts support this clonotype. Here the CDR3 DNA reads TGTGCCAGCAGCTCCGACAGGGGGGAAGAGACCCAGTACTTC. Protein product: CASSSDRGEETQYF. The chain joins TRBV5-5 to TRBJ2-5; 9 bases align to TRBD1. This CDR3 is 14 amino acids long. With V trimmed by 3 bases and J by 3 bases, 3 bases remained unmatched. Per the germline V gene, CDR1 is SGHKS and CDR2 is YYEKEE (reference sequence).

On this clonotype itself: A read error may be the cause here, since a much bigger clone is one base away. This chain uses TRBV24-1 with TRBJ2-2, with D perhaps matching TRBD2 (5 bases). The germline V gene encodes CDR1 KGHDR and CDR2 SFDVKD. The CDR3 contains 13 residues. CDR3 nucleotide sequence: TGTGCCACCAGTGAAATTAACACCGGGGAGCTGTATTTT. It yields the protein CATSEINTGELYF.

In its sample, this clonotype was seen many times. The chain is built from TRBV10-3 and TRBJ2-3; D could derive from TRBD1 or TRBD2 (5 bases each). The germline V gene encodes CDR1 ENHRY and CDR2 SYGVKD. The CDR3 is 15 residues long. V gave up 4 bases and J gave up 0 bases, with 11 bases separating them. In DNA, the CDR3 is TGTGCCATCAGTGCCCCCGGGGCTAGCACAGATACGCAGTATTTT. This encodes CAISAPGASTDTQYF.

To note about this clonotype: This may be a read error, as it is one base from a much larger clone. CDR3 sequence: CASSSGLGRLNTEAFF. The CDR3 DNA is TGTGCCAGCAGCTCAGGGTTGGGACGGCTGAACACTGAAGCTTTCTTT. This chain connects TRBV13 to TRBJ1-1, with D tentatively TRBD1 (5 bases). CDR3 length: 16 amino acids. The germline V gene has CDR1 PRHDT and CDR2 FYEKMQ (reference sequence). V lost 4 bases and J lost 0, with 15 bases in between.

Only a few counts were recorded for this clonotype. This chain connects TRBV19 to TRBJ2-2; D is ambiguous. Germline CDR1 is LNHDA and CDR2 is SQIVND (reference sequence). There are 13 residues in the CDR3. The V gene lost 0 bases and the J gene lost 7 bases, with 6 bases spanning the gap. The CDR3 sequence is CASSIDLVGELFF. The DNA for the CDR3 is TGTGCCAGTAGTATAGATCTGGTCGGGGAGCTGTTTTTT.

This chain uses TRBV19 with TRBJ2-1; the match to TRBD2 covers 14 bases. This CDR3 region has 18 residues. J lost 5 bases, V lost 9 bases, and 15 bases had no gene match. Germline V gene sequence: CDR1 LNHDA, CDR2 SQIVND (reference sequence). CDR3 coding DNA: TGTGCCAGCACGTCGGGACTAGCGGGAGAAATCTTCCACAATGAGCAGTTCTTC. This encodes CASTSGLAGEIFHNEQFF.

In the case of this clonotype: Since a much larger clone is just one base distant, this may be a read error. The chain combines TRBV20-1 with TRBJ2-3, with a possible D match to TRBD1 (5 bases). This CDR3 has 14 residues. Deletions cut 6 bases from V and 1 base from J, with 14 bases between. Germline V gives CDR1 DFQATT, CDR2 SNEGSKA (reference sequence). CDR3 nucleotides: TGCAGTGCCCCGACAGAGCTGGGCACAGATACGCAGTATTTT. This translates into CSAPTELGTDTQYF.

This clonotype has only a few counts. One end of the junction fails to match germline, which may point to a read error. The chain joins TRBV6-2 or TRBV6-3 to TRBJ1-4; tentatively, D is TRBD1 (6 bases). Germline CDR1 and CDR2: MNHEY and SVGEGT. There are 14 residues in the CDR3. CDR3 sequence reads: CASSLGQFNEKLLF. CDR3 sequence (DNA): TGTGCCAGCAGCCTTGGACAGTTCAATGAAAAACTGCTTTTT.

The chain carries TRBV20-1 and TRBJ1-3; D is uncertain. The CDR3 runs to 14 residues. CDR1 is DFQATT and CDR2 is SNEGSKA in the germline V gene (reference sequence). V was clipped by 6 bases and J by 4 bases, with 16 bases between them. The CDR3 DNA reads TGCAGTGCAAGGGCTCCAGGTCCCGGAAACACCATATATTTT. Protein: CSARAPGPGNTIYF.